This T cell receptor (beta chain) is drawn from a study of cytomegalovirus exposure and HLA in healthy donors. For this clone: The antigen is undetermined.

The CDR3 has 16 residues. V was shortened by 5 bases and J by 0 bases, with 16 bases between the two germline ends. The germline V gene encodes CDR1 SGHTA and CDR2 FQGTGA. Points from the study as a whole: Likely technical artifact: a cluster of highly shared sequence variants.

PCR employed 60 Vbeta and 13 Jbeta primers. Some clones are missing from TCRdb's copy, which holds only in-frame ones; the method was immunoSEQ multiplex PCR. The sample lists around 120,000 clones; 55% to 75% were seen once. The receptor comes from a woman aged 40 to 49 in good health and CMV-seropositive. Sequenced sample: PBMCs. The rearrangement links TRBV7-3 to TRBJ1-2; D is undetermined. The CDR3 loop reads CASSPSGEAANYGYTF. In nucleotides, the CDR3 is TGTGCCAGCAGCCCAAGCGGGGAGGCGGCTAACTATGGCTACACCTTC.